This TCR beta chain was obtained from a study of graft-versus-host responses after intestinal transplantation (dated by TCRdb to the early 2020s). About the full investigation: The transplants that recipients got were multivisceral, liver-intestinal, or isolated intestinal. The cohort enrolled some 24 intestinal transplant recipients, one of whom was a retransplant, and a few patients without pretransplant specimens were excluded. To identify alloreactive clones, pre-transplant mixed lymphocyte reaction products were sequenced and compared with unstimulated pre-transplant donor and recipient T cells. Donor T cell macrochimerism was defined as a peak of at least 4% donor T cells among recipient peripheral blood mononuclear cells. Rather than going through the commercial service, samples from a few later patients were sequenced in-house on an Illumina MiSeq and processed with MiXCR. Every recipient was given anti-thymocyte globulin induction, followed by about 3 years of maintenance tacrolimus and steroids. Bulk TCR-beta CDR3 sequencing was used to track graft-versus-host and host-versus-graft alloreactive T cell clones in the graft, circulation and bone marrow after intestinal transplantation. General conclusions and limits of the study: The conclusions were limited by the relatively low number and heterogeneity of the intestinal transplant patients. Early after transplant, declines in HvG clones were associated with peak levels of circulating GvH clones. High GvH to HvG T cell clonal ratios were observed in the allografts of patients with donor T cell macrochimerism. GvH clones were found in recipient bone marrow, and some of the GvH clones appeared earlier in ileal mucosa or blood, which is consistent with an intestinal mucosal origin.

Library preparation was by the immunoSEQ multiplex PCR assay. For most patients, genomic DNA was isolated with the Qiagen DNeasy Blood and Tissue Kit and shipped frozen to Adaptive Biotechnologies for TCR sequencing. High-throughput TCR-beta CDR3 sequencing of genomic DNA from most patients was performed by Adaptive Biotechnologies. As for the original processing: TCR sequencing data were retrieved from Adaptive's ImmunoSEQ software for roughly 20 patients, whereas a few other patients were processed with MiXCR and VDJtools. To correct CD4 versus CD8 sorting errors, sequences present in both subsets at a frequency ratio below 5:1 were removed. CDR3 nucleotide sequences shared by donor and recipient were removed because the origin of these sequences could not be assigned. At least 2-fold expansion over unstimulated cells and a minimum CFSE-low frequency of 0.002% (template counts) or 0.001% (read counts) were required for clones to be classified as alloreactive. Mappable clones were those detected in sequenced pre-transplant spleen, lymph node, or MLR CFSE-low populations of the donor or recipient. Cumulative frequency of alloreactive clones was calculated as a percentage of all sequences weighted by copy number. Drawn from immuneACCESS, this table holds only the in-frame rearrangements with V and J called that TCRdb kept. Clones are partly lost; checked studies trace under half to an unresolved V gene and leave the rest unexplained. From that table come the V and J calls and clone size; the DNA was used to work out D and trimming. The sample table shows approximately 99,000 clones, and around 92% are seen once. The leading ten clones occupy about 0.062% of the sample.

The CDR3 goes from the cysteine to the phenylalanine over 15 residues. CDR3 DNA is the only sequence kept; it has 45 bases, read in frame from the first base. V lost 4 bases and J lost 0 bases, and the count of bases not matched to a germline gene is 5. CDR1 and CDR2, per the germline V gene, are LGHNA and YNFKEQ. Details on this clone: No antigen is known for it. Base qualities are not recorded, but no much larger clone differs from it by a single base.

According to the study, the label for this sample's time point signals: cells obtained before transplantation from donor or recipient. CD3+CD4+ and CD3+CD8+ populations were FACS-sorted from unstimulated pre-transplant donor and recipient cells taken from spleen or lymph nodes. The sample consisted of unstimulated CD8+ T cells sorted from spleen or lymph node cells, taken before transplant. This clonotype was sampled from a human donor who was the organ donor for an intestinal transplant. The chain employs TRBV4-2 and TRBJ2-7; TRBD2 matches 8 bases in the middle. In nucleotides, the sequence is TGTGCCAGCAGCCGACGGCTAGCGGGCTCCTACGAGCAGTACTTC. This sequence encodes CASSRRLAGSYEQYF.